Listed below are T cell receptor beta chains from one sample, sequenced in a study of PD-L1 blockade in urothelial cancer. Method: immunoSEQ multiplex PCR; TCRdb's copy keeps in-frame clones and lacks some. The data contain tens of thousands of clones, 82% of them singletons. Sequences were derived from PBMCs, sampled around atezolizumab (anti-PD-L1) treatment. The receptors here all came from a man aged 50-60 years with urothelial cancer. The CDR3 runs from the conserved cysteine through the conserved F or W. Each record gives: V gene, clone size, D gene, J gene, CDR3 protein, CDR3 DNA. The D gene is left open where the match is weak. Not every row has a clone size; where given, it reads once, few, many or a size class.

>TRBV19|-|-|TRBJ2-1
CASSMERRGLYEQFF
TGTGCCAGTAGTATGGAACGCAGGGGTCTCTATGAGCAGTTCTTC
>TRBV7-9|-|TRBD2|TRBJ2-1
CASSLGLAGGGEQFF
TGTGCCAGCAGCTTAGGCCTAGCGGGAGGGGGTGAGCAGTTCTTC
>TRBV29-1|-|TRBD1|TRBJ1-5
CSVGQANQPQHF
TGCAGCGTGGGACAGGCCAATCAGCCCCAGCATTTT
>TRBV29-1|-|-|TRBJ1-1
CSVSGSNTEAFF
TGCAGCGTATCAGGGTCGAACACTGAAGCTTTCTTT
>TRBV28|once|TRBD1|TRBJ2-1
CASSFAGTGNEQFF
TGTGCCAGCAGTTTTGCCGGGACAGGGAATGAGCAGTTCTTC
>TRBV28|-|-|TRBJ1-2
CASSSLPGQMNYGYTF
TGTGCCAGCAGTTCCCTACCGGGACAAATGAACTATGGCTACACCTTC
>TRBV2|-|TRBD2|TRBJ2-2
CASSVAGVGTGELFF
TGTGCCAGCAGTGTAGCGGGAGTGGGTACCGGGGAGCTGTTTTTT
>TRBV4-1|-|TRBD1|TRBJ1-6
CASSHLGTVNSPLHF
TGCGCCAGCAGCCACCTCGGGACAGTGAATTCACCCCTCCACTTT
>TRBV5-1|-|TRBD2|TRBJ2-2
CASSFLFLGTSSTGELFF
TGCGCCAGCAGCTTCTTATTTTTAGGGACTAGCTCCACCGGGGAGCTGTTTTTT
>TRBV6-5|-|TRBD1|TRBJ1-1
CASRSRQGYTEAFF
TGTGCCAGCAGGTCCCGACAGGGGTACACTGAAGCTTTCTTT
>TRBV4-1|-|TRBD2|TRBJ2-1
CASSQATSGNYNEQFF
TGCGCCAGCAGCCAAGCGACTAGCGGGAACTACAATGAGCAGTTCTTC
>TRBV10-3|-|TRBD1|TRBJ2-1
CAISESGTGNNEQFF
TGTGCCATCAGTGAGTCCGGGACAGGTAACAATGAGCAGTTCTTC
>TRBV9|once|-|TRBJ1-2
CASSVGTRNYGYTF
TGTGCCAGCAGCGTAGGCACAAGAAACTATGGCTACACCTTC
>TRBV5-6|few|TRBD2|TRBJ2-3
CASSGGTRVTQYF
TGTGCCAGCAGCGGAGGGACTAGGGTTACGCAGTATTTT
>TRBV18|-|TRBD1|TRBJ1-1
CASSPKAPGTESNTEAFF
TGTGCCAGCTCACCAAAAGCCCCCGGGACAGAATCGAACACTGAAGCTTTCTTT
>TRBV9|-|-|TRBJ1-4
CASSVDAGMTNEKLFF
TGTGCCAGCAGCGTAGATGCGGGCATGACTAATGAAAAACTGTTTTTT
>TRBV29-1|-|TRBD1|TRBJ1-2
CSVGGQLYGYTF
TGCAGCGTTGGGGGACAGCTCTATGGCTACACCTTC
>TRBV6-1|-|TRBD2|TRBJ2-2
CAGGGTGELFF
TGTGCCGGCGGGGGTACCGGGGAGCTGTTTTTT
>TRBV4-1|few|-|TRBJ1-1
CASSQLQGNTEAFF
TGCGCCAGCAGCCAACTTCAGGGGAACACTGAAGCTTTCTTT
>TRBV14|few|-|TRBJ2-3
CASSQQVQATDTQYF
TGTGCCAGCAGCCAACAAGTCCAGGCTACAGATACGCAGTATTTT
>TRBV11-2|-|TRBD1|TRBJ1-4
CASSPRTGTGGEKLFF
TGTGCCAGCAGCCCCAGAACCGGGACAGGGGGCGAAAAACTGTTTTTT
>TRBV5-1|-|TRBD1|TRBJ2-2
CASSWTGFNTGELFF
TGCGCCAGCAGCTGGACAGGGTTTAACACCGGGGAGCTGTTTTTT
>TRBV7-2|once|-|TRBJ2-5
CASSLGGTMGGTQYF
TGTGCCAGCAGCTTAGGGGGGACGATGGGAGGGACCCAGTACTTC
>TRBV5-1|few|TRBD1|TRBJ1-2
CASSFGTGENYGYTF
TGCGCCAGCAGCTTCGGGACAGGGGAAAACTATGGCTACACCTTC
>TRBV28|-|TRBD1|TRBJ1-6
CASSLGRQGSSPLHF
TGTGCCAGCAGTTTGGGGCGACAGGGCAGTTCACCCCTCCACTTT
>TRBV6-1|once|TRBD1|TRBJ1-2
CASSAGGGNYGYTF
TGTGCCAGCAGTGCAGGGGGAGGCAACTATGGCTACACCTTC
>TRBV2|-|TRBD1|TRBJ1-5
CASRPPLSGQGGQPQHF
TGTGCCAGCAGGCCTCCTCTTTCGGGACAGGGTGGACAGCCCCAGCATTTT
>TRBV5-1|-|TRBD2|TRBJ2-2
CASSFRLAGEIGTGELFF
TGCGCCAGCAGCTTTCGTCTAGCGGGGGAAATAGGGACCGGGGAGCTGTTTTTT
>TRBV18|-|TRBD2|TRBJ2-1
CASSRTSGEQFF
TGTGCCAGCTCACGGACTAGTGGTGAGCAGTTCTTC
>TRBV6-1|-|TRBD2|TRBJ2-5
CASRTSGMGETQYF
TGTGCCAGCAGAACTAGCGGGATGGGGGAGACCCAGTACTTC
>TRBV19|-|-|TRBJ2-5
CASGRSFEETQYF
TGTGCCAGTGGGAGGAGTTTTGAAGAGACCCAGTACTTC
>TRBV5-1|-|-|TRBJ2-3
CASSFRRRADTQYF
TGCGCCAGCAGCTTCCGCAGGCGGGCAGATACGCAGTATTTT
>TRBV27|-|TRBD1|TRBJ1-2
CASSEIPRTGYGYTF
TGTGCCAGCAGTGAAATTCCTAGGACAGGCTATGGCTACACCTTC
>TRBV6-5|-|TRBD1|TRBJ1-1
CASSYPTATGLTEAFF
TGTGCCAGCAGCTACCCGACCGCGACAGGGTTGACTGAAGCTTTCTTT
>TRBV4-1|-|-|TRBJ1-5
CASSQVAGGADARVSFQPQHF
TGCGCCAGCAGCCAAGTGGCCGGGGGTGCGGATGCTAGGGTCTCGTTCCAGCCCCAGCATTTT
>TRBV5-1|-|-|TRBJ1-1
CASGPGGTSTEAFF
TGCGCCAGCGGACCCGGGGGGACGTCCACTGAAGCTTTCTTT
>TRBV7-2|-|TRBD2|TRBJ2-7
CASSPQTLGTSGWGF
TGTGCCAGCAGCCCGCAAACCCTCGGGACTAGCGGGTGGGGGTTC
>TRBV6-5|-|-|TRBJ1-6
CASTPGGEGSPLHF
TGTGCCAGCACCCCCGGAGGGGAGGGTTCACCCCTCCACTTT
>TRBV7-2|-|-|TRBJ1-3
CASSEAVSGWGNTIYF
TGTGCCAGCAGCGAGGCAGTGTCTGGGTGGGGAAACACCATATATTTT
>TRBV7-9|-|TRBD1|TRBJ2-1
CASRPPDRVGNEQFF
TGTGCCAGCAGACCCCCGGACAGGGTTGGCAATGAGCAGTTCTTC
>TRBV6-1|-|-|TRBJ1-5
CASSDYRDSNQPQHF
TGTGCCAGCAGTGACTACAGGGATAGCAATCAGCCCCAGCATTTT
>TRBV19|-|TRBD2|TRBJ2-3
CASSSSGSTDTQYF
TGTGCCAGTAGTTCCAGCGGGAGTACAGATACGCAGTATTTT
>TRBV6-5|-|-|TRBJ1-2
CASSYSGKGNYGYTF
TGTGCCAGCAGTTACTCGGGCAAGGGGAACTATGGCTACACCTTC
>TRBV2|-|TRBD2|TRBJ2-1
CASRPSAGVSYNEQFF
TGTGCCAGCAGACCTAGCGCGGGAGTGTCCTACAATGAGCAGTTCTTC
>TRBV6-1|-|-|TRBJ2-7
CASSEILGSAYEQYF
TGTGCCAGCAGTGAGATACTAGGCAGCGCCTACGAGCAGTACTTC
>TRBV18|-|-|TRBJ1-1
CASSPRTDRNTEAFF
TGTGCCAGCTCACCCCGAACAGATAGGAACACTGAAGCTTTCTTT
>TRBV7-6|-|TRBD1|TRBJ1-1
CASSLAGGVNTEAFF
TGTGCCAGCAGCTTAGCAGGGGGCGTAAACACTGAAGCTTTCTTT
>TRBV28|-|TRBD1|TRBJ1-1
CASLDRENTEAFF
TGTGCCAGCCTAGACAGGGAGAACACTGAAGCTTTCTTT
>TRBV2|once|TRBD1|TRBJ1-2
CASSDPMGQGLYGYTF
TGTGCCAGCAGTGACCCTATGGGACAGGGACTCTATGGCTACACCTTC
>TRBV5-6|-|-|TRBJ2-7
CASSSTYFSYEQYF
TGTGCCAGCAGCTCCACCTATTTTTCCTACGAGCAGTACTTC
>TRBV28|-|-|TRBJ1-4
CASSPEGRGSEKLFF
TGTGCCAGCAGTCCGGAGGGGAGGGGAAGTGAAAAACTGTTTTTT
>TRBV7-9|-|TRBD1|TRBJ1-1
CASSGQGGRLGLNTEAFF
TGTGCCAGCAGTGGGCAGGGGGGTCGACTTGGCCTGAACACTGAAGCTTTCTTT
>TRBV6-5|few|-|TRBJ1-1
CASNLEGNTEAFF
TGTGCCAGCAATCTCGAGGGGAACACTGAAGCTTTCTTT